This passage covers 18 T cell receptor beta chains from one sample sequenced in a study of T cell repertoires in cytomegalovirus infection. TCRdb re-analysed the reads in MiXCR, keeping a single row per CDR3 protein. This table holds roughly 500,000 distinct CDR3 sequences, about 42% found once. What these receptors recognize is not known. This sample comprised cultured PBMCs, obtained from culture after CMV antigen stimulation. The source of these receptors is a human donor in good health (CMV status not recorded). Some clones in this sample may be carry-over from other donors' samples.

This sequence joins TRBV5-6 and TRBJ2-2, with a weak D call TRBD1 (6 bases). V was clipped by 4 bases and J by 6 bases, with 10 bases between them. The germline V gene has CDR1 SGHDT and CDR2 YYEEEE. The CDR3 contains 13 residues. CDR3 amino acids: CASSPTGSGELFF. The CDR3 DNA reads TGTGCCAGCAGCCCTACAGGGTCCGGGGAGCTGTTTTTT.

This chain joins TRBV6-5 and TRBJ2-7; D gene unclear. Germline V gene data show CDR1 as MNHEY and CDR2 as SVGAGI. The CDR3 loop spans 17 amino acids. With 0 bases removed from V and 6 bases from J, the gap between germline ends came to 21 bases. The DNA of the CDR3 is TGTGCCAGCAGTTACTCCCTCACCGACTCCGGTAGGCGCGAGCAGTACTTC. The encoded protein is CASSYSLTDSGRREQYF.

V usage is TRBV10-3 and J usage is TRBJ2-7; D is unclear. Between the trimmed V and J ends, which lost 4 bases and 0 bases, there was a span of 10 bases. This CDR3 is 14 amino acids long. CDR1 and CDR2 from the germline V gene are ENHRY and SYGVKD. This CDR3 is CAISGRQDSYEQYF. Written as DNA, the CDR3 is TGTGCCATCAGTGGGCGTCAGGACTCCTACGAGCAGTACTTC.

The chain has TRBV2 and TRBJ2-7; TRBD1 agrees at 8 bases. The CDR3 covers 17 residues. Germline trimming cut 9 bases from V and 1 base from J; bases unmatched to any gene: 17. The germline V gene encodes CDR1 SNHLY and CDR2 FYNNEI. CDR3 DNA: TGTGCCAGTAGCCTAAGATCAGCCGGGACAGGTTCCTACGAGCAGTACTTC. It codes for CASSLRSAGTGSYEQYF.

V usage is TRBV7-2 and J usage is TRBJ2-6, with unresolved D. Trimming pared 5 bases from V and 0 bases from J, leaving 8 bases between. The V gene's germline CDR1 is SGHTA and CDR2 FQGNSA. CDR3 length: 15 amino acids. This CDR3 reads CASSLRFSGANVLTF. CDR3 nucleotides: TGTGCCAGCAGCCTCAGGTTCTCTGGGGCCAACGTCCTGACTTTC.

Written as DNA, the CDR3 is TGTGCCAGCACCGCTACCCTCTCCTACAATGAGCAGTTCTTC. This sequence encodes CASTATLSYNEQFF. This chain joins TRBV7-2 and TRBJ2-1; D unresolved. The CDR3 consists of 14 residues. Trimming took 7 bases from V and 0 from J, leaving 10 bases between them. Germline V gene lookup returns CDR1 SGHTA and CDR2 FQGNSA.

This sequence joins TRBV7-8 and TRBJ1-3; no definite D call. The CDR3 is 15 amino acids. Germline CDR1 reads SGHVS; CDR2 reads FQNEAQ. The V and J ends lost 2 bases and 3 bases respectively, with 11 bases between them. The CDR3 DNA follows: TGTGCCAGCAGCTTAACCCCCGGGTTTGGAAACACCATATATTTT. This encodes CASSLTPGFGNTIYF.

The chain employs TRBV11-2 and TRBJ1-2, with no clear D. V shed 3 bases and J shed 5 bases, with 7 bases lying between them. Germline V gene sequence: CDR1 SGHAT, CDR2 FQNNGV. The CDR3 runs 12 residues. The CDR3 DNA is TGTGCCAGCAGCTTCCGATTTTATGGCTACACCTTC. Protein sequence: CASSFRFYGYTF. Full variable domain (remainder filled in from reference TRBV11-2 and TRBJ1-2): EAGVAQSPRYKIIEKRQSVAFWCNPISGHATLYWYQQILGQGPKLLIQFQNNGVVDDSQLPKDRFSAERLKGVDSTLKIQPAKLEDSAVYLCASSFRFYGYTFGSGTRLTVV.

The rearrangement links TRBV7-9 to TRBJ2-1, with 8 bases fitting TRBD1. The V and J ends lost 0 bases and 2 bases, in that order; junction bases with no gene match: 3. This CDR3 has 16 residues. Germline V CDR1 and CDR2: SEHNR, FQNEAQ (reference sequence). CDR3 sequence reads: CASSLAGTGAYNEQFF. The CDR3 DNA reads TGTGCCAGCAGCTTAGCGGGGACAGGCGCCTACAATGAGCAGTTCTTC.

The chain uses TRBV5-5 and TRBJ2-1; D is possibly TRBD1 (8 bases). V lost 4 bases and J lost 3, with 14 bases in between. The CDR3 length is 15 residues. Germline CDR1 is SGHKS and CDR2 is YYEKEE (reference sequence). The DNA for the CDR3 is TGTGCCAGCAGCCCACAGGGGGGGTACTACAATGAGCAGTTCTTC. Encoded protein: CASSPQGGYYNEQFF.

DNA of the CDR3: TGTGCCAGCAGCTCTCGCTTCGGTGCAGAGACCCAGTACTTC. It encodes CASSSRFGAETQYF. J is TRBJ2-5 and V is TRBV5-4; D unclear. This CDR3 spans 14 amino acids. Germline V CDR1 and CDR2: SGHNT, YYREEE (reference sequence). V was pared by 3 bases and J by 4 bases, with 13 bases between.

This clonotype was seen a few times. CDR3 in DNA: TGTGCCAGCAGCTGGACCGAGAGCTCCTACAATGAGCAGTTCTTC. Amino acids: CASSWTESSYNEQFF. The genes are TRBV7-8 and TRBJ2-1; D gene ambiguous. CDR3 length equals 15 residues. The V gene's germline CDR1 is SGHVS and CDR2 FQNEAQ. Trimming removed 4 bases at V and 0 bases at J, with 10 bases between.

The chain uses TRBV6-6 and TRBJ1-5; 7 bases fit TRBD1. CDR1 MNHNY and CDR2 SVGAGI come from the germline V gene (reference sequence). The CDR3 extends over 15 amino acids. J lost 5 bases, V lost 7 bases, and 11 bases had no gene match. The CDR3 bases are TGTGCCAGCACAGCACCGGGACAGAAAGATCAGCCCCAGCATTTT. This codes for CASTAPGQKDQPQHF.

V gene TRBV12-3 or TRBV12-4 combines with J gene TRBJ2-7; D perhaps matches TRBD2 (6 bases). Trimming removed 3 bases from V and 3 bases from J, with 15 bases in between. The CDR3 covers 15 residues. The CDR3 sequence is CASSFSFQEGYEQYF. The CDR3, as DNA: TGTGCCAGCAGTTTCAGCTTCCAGGAGGGCTACGAGCAGTACTTC.

The CDR3 is CASSLGQFAGPYNEQFF. Written as DNA, the CDR3 is TGTGCCAGCAGCTTAGGTCAGTTTGCCGGGCCTTACAATGAGCAGTTCTTC. V usage is TRBV11-2 and J usage is TRBJ2-1; D gene unclear. From germline, CDR1 is SGHAT and CDR2 FQNNGV. V gave up 1 base and J gave up 4 bases, with 17 bases separating them. This CDR3 comprises 17 residues.

This chain uses TRBV6-5 with TRBJ1-4; 9 nucleotides align to TRBD1. This CDR3 comprises 14 residues. In germline, CDR1 is MNHEY, CDR2 SVGAGI. After removal of 5 bases from V and 6 bases from J, the junction contained 4 bases not matched to a gene. The CDR3 DNA reads as TGTGCCAGCAGTACGACAGGGGGGGATGAAAAACTGTTTTTT. The encoded protein is CASSTTGGDEKLFF.

The chain combines TRBV20-1 with TRBJ1-5, with a tentative D call TRBD1 (5 bases). The CDR3 runs to 13 residues. Trimming removed 4 bases from V and 8 bases from J, with 15 bases in between. Germline values: CDR1 DFQATT, CDR2 SNEGSKA (reference sequence). CDR3 loop: CSAIDRHQEPQHF. The CDR3, as DNA: TGCAGTGCTATTGACAGACATCAAGAGCCCCAGCATTTT.

The chain is built from TRBV5-6 and TRBJ2-1; possibly TRBD2 for D (7 bases). The germline V and J ends were trimmed by 7 bases and 0 bases, with 17 bases remaining between them. The CDR3 is 16 residues long. The germline gives CDR1 SGHDT, CDR2 YYEEEE. The CDR3 bases are TGTGCCAGCGCCCGGGGGGCCCTTTACTCCTACAATGAGCAGTTCTTC. It codes for CASARGALYSYNEQFF.